This T cell receptor (beta chain) is from a study of beta chain features in type 1 diabetes. This clone came up a few times. The antigen is undetermined. Points from the study as a whole: Type 1 diabetes patients showed a moderate but significant shortening of TCRB CDR3s in all four CD4+ subsets.

Stem cell-like memory, regulatory, central memory and naive CD4+ cells were sorted via CD45RO/CCR7/CD25/CD127/CD95/CD27. Purity of each sorted population was above 95%. The CDR3 is 14 amino acids. Germline assignment: CDR1 SEHNR and CDR2 FQNEAQ (reference sequence). With 2 bases removed from V and 2 bases from J, the gap between germline ends came to 10 bases. Expressed TCRB transcripts were sequenced because the entire RNA isolate underwent reverse transcription. This table comes from immunoSEQ multiplex PCR, and its TCRdb copy is limited to in-frame clones, with some not included. The sample consists of over 650,000 clones, around an eighth of them appearing once.

The chain uses TRBV7-9 and TRBJ2-7; possibly TRBD1 or TRBD2 for D (5 bases each). The clonotype comes from a man between 18 and 35 years old with type 1 diabetes. The specimen sequenced was naive CD4+ T cells from blood. DNA of the CDR3: TGTGCCAGCAGCTTAACCGGGGACGCCTACGAGCAGTACTTC. Its translation is CASSLTGDAYEQYF.